This passage covers 6 T cell receptor beta chains from one sample sequenced in a study of blood T cell repertoires in COVID-19. Here immunoSEQ multiplex PCR was the method, and the copy in TCRdb shows in-frame clones only, minus some. There are about 210,000 clones in the sample; 75% to 85% occur only once, and about 2.4% lies in the top ten. Sequencing used peripheral blood. All receptors derive from a woman aged 70-85 years with COVID-19, enrolled during active disease.

The chain links TRBV5-1 to TRBJ1-4; 11 bases align to TRBD1. V was clipped by 4 bases and J by 8 bases; unmatched bases: 7. The CDR3 consists of 15 residues. Germline V CDR1 and CDR2: SGHRS, YFSETQ. CDR3 sequence reads: CASSIGTGGEEKLFF. The CDR3 bases are TGCGCCAGCAGCATCGGGACAGGGGGAGAAGAAAAACTGTTTTTT.

The chain carries TRBV2 and TRBJ1-1; the D gene is possibly TRBD1 (5 bases). V was pared by 8 bases and J by 7 bases, with 11 bases between. CDR1 is SNHLY, CDR2 FYNNEI, per germline. This CDR3 is built from 11 residues. The CDR3 DNA reads TGTGCCAGCTCGCGGGGGTTTGAAGCTTTCTTT. As protein: CASSRGFEAFF. Based on the CDR3 plus reference TRBV2 and TRBJ1-1, the full variable domain is EPEVTQTPSHQVTQMGQEVILRCVPISNHLYFYWYRQILGQKVEFLVSFYNNEISEKSEIFDDQFSVERPDGSNFTLKIRSTKLEDSAMYFCASSRGFEAFFGQGTRLTVV.

This clone was picked up a small number of times. The gene calls are TRBV12-5 and TRBJ2-2; 12 positions agree with TRBD2. Trimming took 7 bases from V and 5 from J; bases not matched to a gene: 11. Germline CDR1 LGHNT, CDR2 FRNRAP. The CDR3 spans 17 residues. The CDR3 region is CASASTTSGRITGELFF. CDR3 nucleotides: TGTGCTAGTGCCTCAACGACTAGCGGGAGAATAACCGGGGAGCTGTTTTTT. The full variable domain, completed using reference TRBV12-5 and TRBJ2-2, is DARVTQTPRHKVTEMGQEVTMRCQPILGHNTVFWYRQTMMQGLELLAYFRNRAPLDDSGMPKDRFSAEMPDATLATLKIQPSEPRDSAVYFCASASTTSGRITGELFFGEGSRLTVL.

J is TRBJ1-5 and V is TRBV12-3 or TRBV12-4; 7 nucleotides align to TRBD1. Unmatched junction bases numbered 2, after V lost 5 bases and J lost 7 bases. This CDR3 has 12 residues. The CDR3 bases are TGTGCCAGCAGTCAGGGACAGCAGCCCCAGCATTTT. It is translated as CASSQGQQPQHF.

The chain joins TRBV7-2 to TRBJ2-3, with TRBD2 identical over 14 bases. The CDR3 has 19 amino acids. Germline CDR1 is SGHTA and CDR2 is FQGNSA. J lost 0 bases, V lost 3 bases, and 8 bases had no gene match. In nucleotides, the CDR3 is TGTGCCAGCAGCTTCTGGGGACTAGCGGGGGTGGGAAGCACAGATACGCAGTATTTT. It translates to CASSFWGLAGVGSTDTQYF.

The chain is built from TRBV19 and TRBJ2-7; 8 bases map to TRBD2. Trimming cost V 3 bases and J 5 bases; bases outside gene matches: 6. This CDR3 region has 14 residues. CDR1 is LNHDA, CDR2 SQIVND, per germline (reference sequence). Here the CDR3 DNA reads TGTGCCAGTAGTATGGGACTAGGACGAAACGAGCAGTACTTC. Translated, it gives CASSMGLGRNEQYF.